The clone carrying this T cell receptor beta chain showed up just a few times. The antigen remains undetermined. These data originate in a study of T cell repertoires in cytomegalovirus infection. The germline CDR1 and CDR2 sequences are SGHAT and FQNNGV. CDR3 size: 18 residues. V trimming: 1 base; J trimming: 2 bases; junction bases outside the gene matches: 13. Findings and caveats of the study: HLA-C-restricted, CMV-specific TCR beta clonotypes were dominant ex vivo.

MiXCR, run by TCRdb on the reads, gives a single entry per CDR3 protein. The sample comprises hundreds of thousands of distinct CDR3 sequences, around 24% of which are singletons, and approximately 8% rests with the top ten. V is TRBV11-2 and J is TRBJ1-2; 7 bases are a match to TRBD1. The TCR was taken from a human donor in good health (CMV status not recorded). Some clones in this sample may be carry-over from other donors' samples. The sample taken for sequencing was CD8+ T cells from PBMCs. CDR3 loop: CASSLVGQMGQLNYGYTF. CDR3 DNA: TGTGCCAGCAGCTTAGTTGGGCAGATGGGACAGCTAAACTATGGCTACACCTTC.